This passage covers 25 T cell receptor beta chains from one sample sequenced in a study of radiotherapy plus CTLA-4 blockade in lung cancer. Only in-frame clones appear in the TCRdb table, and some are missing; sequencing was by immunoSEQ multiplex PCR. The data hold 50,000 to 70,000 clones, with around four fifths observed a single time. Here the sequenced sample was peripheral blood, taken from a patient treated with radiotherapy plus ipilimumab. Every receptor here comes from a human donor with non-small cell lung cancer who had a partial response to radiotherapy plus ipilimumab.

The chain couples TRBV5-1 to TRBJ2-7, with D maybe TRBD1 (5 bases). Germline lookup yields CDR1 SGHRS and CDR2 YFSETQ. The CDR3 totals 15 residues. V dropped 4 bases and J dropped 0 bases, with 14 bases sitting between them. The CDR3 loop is CASSPTSTGSYEQYF. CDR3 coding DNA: TGCGCCAGCAGCCCCACCTCAACAGGCTCCTACGAGCAGTACTTC. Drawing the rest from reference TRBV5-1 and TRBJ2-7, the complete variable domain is KAGVTQTPRYLIKTRGQQVTLSCSPISGHRSVSWYQQTPGQGLQFLFEYFSETQRNKGNFPGRFSGRQFSNSRSEMNVSTLELGDSALYLCASSPTSTGSYEQYFGPGTRLTVT.

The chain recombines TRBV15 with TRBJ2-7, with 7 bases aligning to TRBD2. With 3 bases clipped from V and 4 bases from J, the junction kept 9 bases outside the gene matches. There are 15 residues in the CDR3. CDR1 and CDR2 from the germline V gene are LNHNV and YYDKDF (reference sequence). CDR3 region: CATSSGSGGGYEQYF. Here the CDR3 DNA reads TGTGCCACCAGCAGCGGCTCCGGGGGAGGGTACGAGCAGTACTTC.

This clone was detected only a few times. CDR3 region: CASSLAPGGTGGELFF. CDR3 sequence (DNA): TGTGCCAGCAGCTTGGCTCCCGGGGGGACCGGCGGGGAGCTGTTTTTT. V gene TRBV5-6 combines with J gene TRBJ2-2, with 7 positions matching TRBD2. V was pared by 0 bases and J by 7 bases, with 9 bases of the junction left unmatched. CDR1 is SGHDT and CDR2 is YYEEEE in the germline V gene. This CDR3 has 16 residues.

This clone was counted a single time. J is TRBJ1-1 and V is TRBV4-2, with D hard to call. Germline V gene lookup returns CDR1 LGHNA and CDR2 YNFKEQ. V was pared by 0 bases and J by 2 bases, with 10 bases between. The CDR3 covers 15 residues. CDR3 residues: CASSQDEATNTEAFF. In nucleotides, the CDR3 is TGTGCCAGCAGCCAAGATGAGGCAACAAACACTGAAGCTTTCTTT.

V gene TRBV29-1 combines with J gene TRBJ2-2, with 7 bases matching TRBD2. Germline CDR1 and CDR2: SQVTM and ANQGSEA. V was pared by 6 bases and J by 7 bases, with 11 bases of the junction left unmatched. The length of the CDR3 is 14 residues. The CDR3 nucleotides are TGCAGCGTAGGAACTCCCGCGGGGGACGGGGAGCTGTTTTTT. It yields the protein CSVGTPAGDGELFF.

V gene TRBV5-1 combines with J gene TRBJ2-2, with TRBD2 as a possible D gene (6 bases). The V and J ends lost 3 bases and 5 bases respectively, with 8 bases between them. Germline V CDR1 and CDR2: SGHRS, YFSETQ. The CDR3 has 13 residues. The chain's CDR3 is CASSWDSTGELFF. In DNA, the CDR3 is TGCGCCAGCAGCTGGGACTCTACCGGGGAGCTGTTTTTT.

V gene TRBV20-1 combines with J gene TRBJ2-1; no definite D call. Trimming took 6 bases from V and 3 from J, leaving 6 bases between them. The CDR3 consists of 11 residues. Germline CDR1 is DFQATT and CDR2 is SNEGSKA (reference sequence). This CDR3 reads CSAPIYNEQFF. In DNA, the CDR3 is TGCAGTGCGCCTATCTACAATGAGCAGTTCTTC.

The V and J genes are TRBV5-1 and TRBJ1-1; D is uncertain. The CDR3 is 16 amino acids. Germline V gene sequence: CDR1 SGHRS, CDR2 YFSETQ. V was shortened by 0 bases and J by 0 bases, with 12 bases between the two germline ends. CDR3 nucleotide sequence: TGCGCCAGCAGCTTGGATAGGTTCAGGATGAACACTGAAGCTTTCTTT. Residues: CASSLDRFRMNTEAFF.

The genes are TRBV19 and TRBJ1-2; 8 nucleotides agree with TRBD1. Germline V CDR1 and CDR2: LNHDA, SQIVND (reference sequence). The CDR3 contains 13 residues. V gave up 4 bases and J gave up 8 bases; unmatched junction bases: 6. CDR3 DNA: TGTGCCAGTAGTAAACAGGGGGGCGACGGCTACACCTTC. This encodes CASSKQGGDGYTF. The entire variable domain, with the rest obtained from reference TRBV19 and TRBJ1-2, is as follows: DGGITQSPKYLFRKEGQNVTLSCEQNLNHDAMYWYRQDPGQGLRLIYYSQIVNDFQKGDIAEGYSVSREKKESFPLTVTSAQKNPTAFYLCASSKQGGDGYTFGSGTRLTVV.

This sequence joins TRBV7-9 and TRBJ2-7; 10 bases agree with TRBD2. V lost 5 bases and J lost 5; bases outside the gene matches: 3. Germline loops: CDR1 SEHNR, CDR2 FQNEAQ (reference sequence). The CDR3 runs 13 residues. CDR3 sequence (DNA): TGTGCCAGCAGCCAAGCGGGAGGGAACGAGCAGTACTTC. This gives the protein CASSQAGGNEQYF.

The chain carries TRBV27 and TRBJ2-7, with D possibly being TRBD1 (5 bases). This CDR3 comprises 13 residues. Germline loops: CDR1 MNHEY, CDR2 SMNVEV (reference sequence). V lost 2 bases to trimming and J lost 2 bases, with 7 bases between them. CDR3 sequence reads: CASSLARAYEQYF. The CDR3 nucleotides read TGTGCCAGCAGTTTAGCCAGGGCCTACGAGCAGTACTTC.

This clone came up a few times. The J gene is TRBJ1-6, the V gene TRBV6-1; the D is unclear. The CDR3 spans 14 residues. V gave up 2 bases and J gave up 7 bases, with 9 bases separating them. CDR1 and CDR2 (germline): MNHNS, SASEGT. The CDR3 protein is CASSELAGNSPLHF. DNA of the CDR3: TGTGCCAGCAGTGAATTAGCCGGGAATTCACCCCTCCACTTT.

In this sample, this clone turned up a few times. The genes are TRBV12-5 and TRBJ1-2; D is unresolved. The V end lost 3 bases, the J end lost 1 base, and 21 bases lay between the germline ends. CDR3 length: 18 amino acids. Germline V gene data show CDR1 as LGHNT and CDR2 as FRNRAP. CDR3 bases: TGTGCTAGTGGTTTACCCGGGAAGACAAGTGACATTAACTATGGCTACACCTTC. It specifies CASGLPGKTSDINYGYTF.

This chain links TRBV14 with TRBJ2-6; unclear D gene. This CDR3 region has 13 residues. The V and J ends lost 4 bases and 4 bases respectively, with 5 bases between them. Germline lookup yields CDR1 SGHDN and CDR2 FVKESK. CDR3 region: CASSLGGANVLTF. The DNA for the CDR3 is TGTGCCAGCAGCCTCGGGGGGGCCAACGTCCTGACTTTC.

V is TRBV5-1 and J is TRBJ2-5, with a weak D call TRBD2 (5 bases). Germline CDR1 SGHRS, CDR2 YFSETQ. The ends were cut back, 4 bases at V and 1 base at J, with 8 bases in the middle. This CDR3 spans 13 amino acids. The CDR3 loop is CASSRAGQETQYF. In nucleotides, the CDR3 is TGCGCCAGCAGCCGCGCGGGCCAAGAGACCCAGTACTTC.

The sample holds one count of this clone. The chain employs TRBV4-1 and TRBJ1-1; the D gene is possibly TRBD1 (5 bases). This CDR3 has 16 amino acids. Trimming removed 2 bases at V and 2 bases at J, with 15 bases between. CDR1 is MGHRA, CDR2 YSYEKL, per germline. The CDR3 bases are TGCGCCAGCAGCCAACCCGGACAACGTAAAAACACTGAAGCTTTCTTT. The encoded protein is CASSQPGQRKNTEAFF.

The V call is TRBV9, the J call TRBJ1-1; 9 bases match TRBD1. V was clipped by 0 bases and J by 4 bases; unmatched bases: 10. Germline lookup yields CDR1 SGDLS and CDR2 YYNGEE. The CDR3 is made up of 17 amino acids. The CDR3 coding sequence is TGTGCCAGCAGCGTAGACGGACAGGGGCTTGGGGGCACTGAAGCTTTCTTT. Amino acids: CASSVDGQGLGGTEAFF. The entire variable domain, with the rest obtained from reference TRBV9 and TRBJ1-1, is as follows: DSGVTQTPKHLITATGQRVTLRCSPRSGDLSVYWYQQSLDQGLQFLIQYYNGEERAKGNILERFSAQQFPDLHSELNLSSLELGDSALYFCASSVDGQGLGGTEAFFGQGTRLTVV.

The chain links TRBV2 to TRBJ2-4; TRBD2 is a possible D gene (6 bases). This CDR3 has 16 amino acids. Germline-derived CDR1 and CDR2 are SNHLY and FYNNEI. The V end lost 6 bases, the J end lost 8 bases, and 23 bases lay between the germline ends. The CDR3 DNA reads TGTGCCAGCAGCCCCAAGGAGGGGATGGGGGTTGACATTCAGTACTTC. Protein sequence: CASSPKEGMGVDIQYF.

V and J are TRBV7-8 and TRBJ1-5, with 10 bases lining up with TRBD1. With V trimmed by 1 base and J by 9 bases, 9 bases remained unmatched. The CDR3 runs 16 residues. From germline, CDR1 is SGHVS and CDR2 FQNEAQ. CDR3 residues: CASSLEGQGFGWPQHF. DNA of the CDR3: TGTGCCAGCAGCTTAGAGGGACAGGGGTTCGGTTGGCCCCAGCATTTT.

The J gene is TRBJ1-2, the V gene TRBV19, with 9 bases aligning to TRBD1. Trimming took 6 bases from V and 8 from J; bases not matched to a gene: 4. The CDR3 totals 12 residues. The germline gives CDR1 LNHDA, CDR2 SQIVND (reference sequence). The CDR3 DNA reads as TGTGCCAGTAGGGGGACAGGGTCGGGCTACACCTTC. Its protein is CASRGTGSGYTF.

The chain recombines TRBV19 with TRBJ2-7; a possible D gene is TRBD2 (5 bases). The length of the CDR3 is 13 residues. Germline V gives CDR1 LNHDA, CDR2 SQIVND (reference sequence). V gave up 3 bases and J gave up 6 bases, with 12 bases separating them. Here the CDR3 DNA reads TGTGCCAGTAGTATCATAGGCGCGGGCGAGCAGTACTTC. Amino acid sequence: CASSIIGAGEQYF.

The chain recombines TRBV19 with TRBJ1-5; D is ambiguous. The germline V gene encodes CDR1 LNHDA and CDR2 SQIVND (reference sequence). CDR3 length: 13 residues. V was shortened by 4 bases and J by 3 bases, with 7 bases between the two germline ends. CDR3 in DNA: TGTGCCAGTAGTACCCTTCCCAATCAGCCCCAGCATTTT. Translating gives CASSTLPNQPQHF.

CDR3 loop: CATGTGSSYEQYF. CDR3 DNA: TGTGCCACCGGGACAGGGAGCTCCTACGAGCAGTACTTC. The V call is TRBV19, the J call TRBJ2-7; 9 bases fit TRBD1. The CDR3 runs to 13 residues. The germline V gene has CDR1 LNHDA and CDR2 SQIVND (reference sequence). Trimming at V came to 10 bases and at J to 0 bases, leaving 4 bases not matched to a gene.

CDR3 in amino acids: CATSSGGYEQYF. The CDR3 DNA follows: TGTGCCACCTCTAGCGGGGGTTACGAGCAGTACTTC. This sequence joins TRBV14 and TRBJ2-7; 10 nucleotides align to TRBD2. The V gene end was trimmed by 10 bases and the J gene end by 4 bases; junction bases not matched to a gene: 4. The germline CDR1 and CDR2 sequences are SGHDN and FVKESK. The CDR3 has 12 residues. Variable domain in full (rest from reference TRBV14 and TRBJ2-7): EAGVTQFPSHSVIEKGQTVTLRCDPISGHDNLYWYRRVMGKEIKFLLHFVKESKQDESGMPNNRFLAERTGGTYSTLKVQPAELEDSGVYFCATSSGGYEQYFGPGTRLTVT.

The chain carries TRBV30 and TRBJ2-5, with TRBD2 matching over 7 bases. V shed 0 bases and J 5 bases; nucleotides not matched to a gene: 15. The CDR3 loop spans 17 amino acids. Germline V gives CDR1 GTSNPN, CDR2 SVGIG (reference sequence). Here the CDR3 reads CAWSVLASGTPRETQYF. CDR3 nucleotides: TGTGCCTGGAGTGTACTAGCGAGCGGGACTCCGCGGGAGACCCAGTACTTC.